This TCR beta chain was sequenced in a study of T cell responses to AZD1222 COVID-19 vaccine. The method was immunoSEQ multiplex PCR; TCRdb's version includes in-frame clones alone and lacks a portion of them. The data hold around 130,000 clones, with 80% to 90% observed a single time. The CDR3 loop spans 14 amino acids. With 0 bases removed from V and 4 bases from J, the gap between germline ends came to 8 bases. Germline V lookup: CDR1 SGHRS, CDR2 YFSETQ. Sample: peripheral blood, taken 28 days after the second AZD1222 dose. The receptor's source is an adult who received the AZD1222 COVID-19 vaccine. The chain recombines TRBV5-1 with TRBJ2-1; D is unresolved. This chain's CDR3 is CASSLDALYNEQFF. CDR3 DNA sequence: TGCGCCAGCAGCTTGGACGCCCTTTACAATGAGCAGTTCTTC. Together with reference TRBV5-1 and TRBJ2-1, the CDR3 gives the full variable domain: KAGVTQTPRYLIKTRGQQVTLSCSPISGHRSVSWYQQTPGQGLQFLFEYFSETQRNKGNFPGRFSGRQFSNSRSEMNVSTLELGDSALYLCASSLDALYNEQFFGPGTRLTVL.